This TCR beta chain was retrieved from a study of beta chain features in type 1 diabetes. This clone came up a few times. The junction had 7 bases not matched to a gene; V was cut back by 4 bases and J by 3 bases. The CDR3 covers 15 residues. Per the germline V gene, CDR1 is MNHNY and CDR2 is SVGAGI (reference sequence). The authors reverse transcribed all of the isolated RNA, so sequencing captured expressed TCRB transcripts. Sequenced by immunoSEQ multiplex PCR; TCRdb stores in-frame clones only, minus some. The top ten clones hold 0.02% to 0.025% of a sample with hundreds of thousands of clones, 17% of them seen once.

This rearrangement joins TRBV6-6 to TRBJ2-7; 9 bases are a match to TRBD2. The TCR comes from a woman aged 18-35 years in good health. The sequenced material came from naive CD4+ T cells from blood. The CDR3 DNA is TGTGCCAGCAGTTCTGGCGGGAGGGCCATCTACGAGCAGTACTTC. Translating it yields CASSSGGRAIYEQYF.